These 12 T cell receptor beta chains share one sample of origin, sequenced in a study of T cells in Graves' hyperthyroidism and ophthalmopathy. From RNA transcripts, TCR beta CDR3 regions were amplified. The TCR CDR3 first-round RT-PCR relied on the HTBI primer set. TCRdb re-derived calls from the multiplex PCR reads in MiXCR, one entry per CDR3 protein. The sample lists a few hundred thousand distinct CDR3 sequences, around 13% occurring once. Sequenced input: blood. All receptors derive from a woman aged 25 to 39 with Graves' ophthalmopathy.

This clonotype was recorded many times. This rearrangement joins TRBV12-3 or TRBV12-4 to TRBJ1-5; D ambiguous. Trimming removed 6 bases at V and 0 bases at J, with 21 bases between. The CDR3 has 18 amino acids. CDR3 loop: CASSQIRPGGFSNQPQHF. DNA for the CDR3: TGTGCCAGCAGCCAAATACGGCCGGGAGGGTTTAGCAATCAGCCCCAGCATTTT.

This clonotype was detected ten times or more. The chain links TRBV6-1 to TRBJ1-2; D perhaps matches TRBD1 (6 bases). Germline assignment: CDR1 MNHNS and CDR2 SASEGT. This CDR3 has 14 residues. V lost 7 bases and J 4 bases, leaving 16 bases between the germline ends. The CDR3 DNA reads TGTGCCAGCACCGACAGGAATGAGGGCTATGGCTACACCTTC. Translating it yields CASTDRNEGYGYTF.

Worth noting for this clonotype: The junction and the germline gene differ at one end; a read error may be behind it. The chain links TRBV5-1 to TRBJ2-6, with TRBD1 as a possible D gene (6 bases). Looked up from germline, CDR1 is SGHRS and CDR2 is YFSETQ. This CDR3 contains 18 residues. CDR3 coding DNA: TGCGCCACCAGCTTTCAGGGGACGTTCAACTCTGGGGCCAACGTCCTGACTTTC. The encoded protein is CATSFQGTFNSGANVLTF.

Ten or more counts support this clonotype. This chain connects TRBV20-1 to TRBJ1-5; tentatively, D is TRBD1 (5 bases). CDR1 and CDR2 from the germline V gene are DFQATT and SNEGSKA (reference sequence). Trimming pared 6 bases from V and 0 bases from J, leaving 6 bases between. The CDR3 spans 12 residues. The CDR3 DNA sequence: TGCAGTGCGGGGGATAGCAATCAGCCCCAGCATTTT. It is translated as CSAGDSNQPQHF.

This clonotype showed up just a few times. The chain employs TRBV4-2 and TRBJ2-5; TRBD1 agrees at 8 bases. V trimming: 4 bases; J trimming: 5 bases; junction bases outside the gene matches: 15. Per germline, CDR1 LGHNA and CDR2 YNFKEQ. This CDR3 is built from 17 residues. CDR3 bases: TGTGCCAGCAGCCGCACCACCTCTTGGACAGGGACGGAGACCCAGTACTTC. Translation: CASSRTTSWTGTETQYF.

This clonotype was counted ten times or more. The rearrangement joins TRBV24-1 to TRBJ2-1; D might be TRBD2 (5 bases). The CDR3 is 14 amino acids. The ends were cut back, 1 base at V and 4 bases at J, with 7 bases in the middle. Germline loops: CDR1 KGHDR, CDR2 SFDVKD. CDR3 loop: CATSDLRDYNEQFF. For the CDR3, the DNA is TGTGCCACCAGTGATTTACGGGATTACAATGAGCAGTTCTTC.

This clonotype was seen ten or more times. The chain uses TRBV6-1 and TRBJ2-7; TRBD2 aligns across 9 bases. Germline V gives CDR1 MNHNS, CDR2 SASEGT. The ends lost 4 bases at V and 0 bases at J; junction bases unmatched: 4. This CDR3 has 15 amino acids. Written as DNA, the CDR3 is TGTGCCAGCAGTGGGGCTAGCGGGGACTCCTACGAGCAGTACTTC. The encoded protein is CASSGASGDSYEQYF.

Ten or more counts support this clonotype. The rearrangement uses TRBV29-1 and TRBJ1-2, with unresolved D. Germline V CDR1 and CDR2: SQVTM, ANQGSEA. The CDR3 contains 12 residues. Trimming removed 3 bases at V and 8 bases at J, with 13 bases between. The CDR3 DNA follows: TGCAGCGTTGAGTTCAGGTCGGGAGGCTACACCTTC. Translation gives CSVEFRSGGYTF.

This clonotype has at least ten counts. The chain joins TRBV20-1 to TRBJ1-1; D is possibly TRBD1 (6 bases). The CDR3 contains 11 residues. The germline gives CDR1 DFQATT, CDR2 SNEGSKA (reference sequence). Deletions cut 4 bases from V and 5 bases from J, with 8 bases between. CDR3 amino acids: CSAIQGTEAFF. Here the CDR3 DNA reads TGCAGTGCTATACAGGGAACTGAAGCTTTCTTT.

This clonotype occurred many times. The rearrangement joins TRBV12-3 or TRBV12-4 to TRBJ2-7, with 8 bases matching TRBD1. The CDR3 runs to 15 residues. Trimming removed 5 bases from V and 0 bases from J; junction bases left unmatched: 6. CDR3 sequence reads: CASSRTQGASYEQYF. In nucleotides, the CDR3 is TGTGCCAGCAGTAGGACCCAGGGGGCCTCCTACGAGCAGTACTTC.

This clonotype was seen many times. The chain uses TRBV7-2 and TRBJ1-2; 10 bases fit TRBD1. This CDR3 has 14 amino acids. In germline, CDR1 is SGHTA, CDR2 FQGNSA. V lost 5 bases to trimming and J lost 7 bases; unmatched junction nucleotides: 7. CDR3 in amino acids: CASSVTGTGVGYTF. The CDR3 DNA reads as TGTGCCAGCAGCGTCACCGGGACAGGGGTTGGCTACACCTTC.

This clonotype came up many times. This sequence joins TRBV11-3 and TRBJ2-7; tentative D call: TRBD2 (6 bases). This CDR3 spans 14 amino acids. Trimming removed 4 bases at V and 6 bases at J, with 16 bases between. CDR1 and CDR2 (germline): SGHNT, YENEEA. The CDR3 here is CASSSWGVSFEQYF. CDR3 DNA sequence: TGTGCCAGCAGCTCGTGGGGGGTTAGTTTCGAGCAGTACTTC. Looking up the rest from reference TRBV11-3 and TRBJ2-7 gives the full variable domain: EAGVVQSPRYKIIEKKQPVAFWCNPISGHNTLYWYLQNLGQGPELLIRYENEEAVDDSQLPKDRFSAERLKGVDSTLKIQPAELGDSAVYLCASSSWGVSFEQYFGPGTRLTVT.